This TCR beta chain was documented in a study of metastatic and nonmetastatic thyroid tumors. Overall study context: Malignant and benign thyroid patients had repertoires compared in peripheral blood and tumor or nodule tissue.

This clone was observed many times. What it recognizes is unknown. Under the authors' procedure: Clinicopathological groups differed in CDR3, with these differences serving to build a distant-metastasis classifier for papillary thyroid cancer. TCRdb ran MiXCR on the PCR reads. TCRdb's processing, not the authors', yielded these V and J calls. The table has under 75,000 clones, roughly 18% seen once. There are 12 residues in the CDR3. Germline CDR1 reads SGHKS; CDR2 reads YYEKEE (reference sequence). Trimming shortened V by 4 bases and J by 4 bases, and 8 bases separated the two germline ends. All patients reached thyroid surgery having received no treatment beforehand. General study results and limits: Relative to benign nodules, malignant thyroid tumors were reportedly characterized by significantly elevated TCR beta diversity in blood and tumor.

The genes are TRBV5-5 and TRBJ1-1; D is ambiguous. This sequence originates from a female donor with papillary thyroid cancer or a benign thyroid nodule (not recorded which). Some clones in this sample may be carry-over from other donors' samples. Sequenced: blood. The CDR3 is CASSLRSTEAFF. The DNA for the CDR3 is TGTGCCAGCAGCCTAAGGAGCACTGAAGCTTTCTTT.